This entry concerns a single T cell receptor beta chain. Its antigen remains unknown. This CDR3 comprises 13 residues. Trimming took 2 bases from V and 9 from J; bases not matched to a gene: 6. Germline CDR1 reads SGHRS; CDR2 reads YFSETQ. Measured with immunoSEQ multiplex PCR; TCRdb has only the in-frame clones, and not every one. Among around 150,000 clones listed, approximately 88% were seen once. Separate from the approximately 670-subject first cohort was the roughly 130-subject validation cohort, to which the donors belonged. The source of the sample is a study of cytomegalovirus exposure and HLA in healthy donors. Study-wide findings and caveats: Subsequent analysis of the 120 or so validation repertoires found a tendency for first-cohort TCR clusters to co-occur. The authors enumerated roughly 180 TCR beta chains as linked to cytomegalovirus.

Sequencing input: PBMCs. This clonotype was sampled from a man under 40 in good health and CMV-seropositive. The gene calls are TRBV5-1 and TRBJ1-2; TRBD1 matches at 8 bases. CDR3 in DNA: TGCGCCAGCAGCTTCGAAGACAGGGGTAGCTACACCTTC. It yields the protein CASSFEDRGSYTF.